This T cell receptor (beta chain) came from a study of blood T cell repertoires in COVID-19 (dated by TCRdb to 2018 to 2021). About the full investigation: Samples from collaborators originated in the United States, Italy and Spain and spanned both the acute and convalescent phases of COVID-19. The prospective study material was composed of cDNA or gDNA derived from T cells, B-cell-depleted T cells, or PBMCs. Subjects who had been exposed to COVID-19, were actively infected with it, or had recovered from it provided the deeply sampled blood TCRbeta repertoires that made up the dataset. A freely available public database, intended as a resource for researchers studying the immune response to SARS-CoV-2, is where the repertoires were released. The samples were drawn from the first 160 participants of the ongoing ImmuneRACE study and from 1,254 subjects provided by 6 global collaborators. Nearly every sample came with metadata listing a de-identified subject ID, COVID-19 status, age in years and sex. Where available, HLA class I and class II types were obtained from metadata supplied by the sample provider rather than from assay-based typing.

Trimming takes 3 bases from V and 7 bases from J, and the germline ends sit 12 bases apart. The CDR3 covers 14 residues, taking in both the cysteine and the phenylalanine. CDR3 DNA only is kept here, 42 bases in frame from base 1. The germline V gene provides CDR1 SNHLY and CDR2 FYNNEI. Regarding this clone: No antigen is known for it. No much larger clone is present one base from it, and per-base qualities are unavailable.

TCRbeta CDR3 regions were amplified from genomic DNA using the immunoSEQ Assay, a bias-controlled multiplex PCR. Regarding the original processing steps: Within the assay, amplification of reference gene primers was used to estimate how many nucleated cells each sample contained. To quantify the absolute abundance of each unique TCRbeta CDR3 rearrangement, sequence reads were collapsed and filtered. For each sample, productive Simpson clonality was calculated as the square root of Simpson's diversity index over productive rearrangements. TCRdb re-hosts the immuneACCESS table, in-frame sequences only. Its copies lack some clones; in the studies checked, an unresolved V gene accounts for under half of them, and the cause for the rest is not known. V, J and clone size were drawn from that table, and D and trimming were deduced from the DNA. Recorded for this sample are about 150,000 clones; about 87% of them occurred a single time. Of the sample, over 2% is held by the ten largest clones.

Findings and caveats that apply to the study as a whole: The quantity of clinical and demographic metadata differed by source and by participant and was supplied without curation.

One collaborating source in Seattle enrolled patients while the patients were actively infected and followed the patients over time throughout the course of disease. Whole blood was collected in K2EDTA tubes by collaborating institutions according to the institutions' own protocols. For TCRbeta analysis, collaborators shipped samples as frozen whole blood, isolated PBMCs, or DNA extracted from either of those sample types. The chain employs TRBV2 and TRBJ2-2; a weak D assignment points to TRBD1 (5 bases agree). The sample consisted of peripheral blood. This TCR was sampled from a human donor with COVID-19, enrolled during active disease. The donor label of this sample is uncertain. In nucleotide form, the sequence is TGTGCCAGCAGTGACAGGGATGGGGTCGGGGAGCTGTTTTTT. Its amino acids are CASSDRDGVGELFF. Reference TRBV2 and TRBJ2-2 genes cover what lies past the CDR3, so the full variable domain is EPEVTQTPSHQVTQMGQEVILRCVPISNHLYFYWYRQILGQKVEFLVSFYNNEISEKSEIFDDQFSVERPDGSNFTLKIRSTKLEDSAMYFCASSDRDGVGELFFGEGSRLTVL.